This T cell receptor (beta chain) appears in the sequencing data of a study of beta chain features in type 1 diabetes. Regarding the study as a whole: In cDNA sequencing, cells with high TCR expression could be over-represented.

CDR1 GTSNPN and CDR2 SVGIG come from the germline V gene (reference sequence). The CDR3 length is 14 residues. Trimming took 4 bases from V and 0 from J, leaving 10 bases between them. This clone was picked up a small number of times. Its antigen is unidentified. What was sequenced were expressed TCRB transcripts, since all of the isolated RNA had been reverse transcribed. Libraries were prepared by immunoSEQ multiplex PCR; TCRdb keeps only in-frame clonotypes and omits some of them. The sample shows about 470,000 clones, about 29% of them seen only once. What was sequenced was naive CD4+ T cells from blood. The receptor comes from a young man in good health. The chain uses TRBV30 and TRBJ1-5; D uncertain. The CDR3 is CAWNPGFSNQPQHF. The CDR3 bases are TGTGCCTGGAACCCGGGGTTTAGCAATCAGCCCCAGCATTTT.